Listed below are T cell receptor beta chains from one sample, sequenced in a study of cytomegalovirus exposure and HLA in healthy donors. The protocol was immunoSEQ multiplex PCR, while the TCRdb copy is restricted to in-frame clones and leaves out a portion. The sample consists of 150,000 to 200,000 clones, roughly 83% of them appearing once. The specimen sequenced was PBMCs. These receptors originate from a woman in her 50s in good health and CMV-seronegative. Both conserved end residues are part of each CDR3. The order of the fields is J gene, V gene, clone size, D gene, CDR3 DNA, CDR3 protein. D genes are given only for firm matches. Clone size appears in some rows only: once, few, many, or a class for an expanded clone.

TRBJ1-6 | TRBV4-3 | . | . | TGCGCCAGCAGCCAAGCCCTGGGGGGTAATTCACCCCTCCACTTT | CASSQALGGNSPLHF
TRBJ1-4 | TRBV6-6 | . | . | TGTGCCAGCAGTTTCCCCGGGAGTAATGAAAAACTGTTTTTT | CASSFPGSNEKLFF
TRBJ1-1 | TRBV9 | few | . | TGTGCCAGCAGCCTGGGGGGGACTGGCACTGAAGCTTTCTTT | CASSLGGTGTEAFF
TRBJ2-2 | TRBV28 | . | . | TGTGCCAGCAGTCTCATAGCTGGGGAGCTGTTTTTT | CASSLIAGELFF
TRBJ2-2 | TRBV9 | . | TRBD1 | TGTGCCAGCAGCACAGGGGGAGTTTCCGGGGAGCTGTTTTTT | CASSTGGVSGELFF
TRBJ1-1 | TRBV6-6 | . | . | TGTGCCGGAGGAGGTAGTGGGGTTTTTAAAGCTTTCTTT | CAGGGSGVFKAFF
TRBJ2-7 | TRBV19 | . | TRBD1 | TGTGCCAGTAGTATCATGGCAGGGGGCGAGCAGTACTTC | CASSIMAGGEQYF
TRBJ1-3 | TRBV7-2 | . | . | TGTGCCAGCAGCCTAGCCAAGACAGGAGTAGGAAACACCATATATTTT | CASSLAKTGVGNTIYF
TRBJ1-1 | TRBV7-9 | . | . | TGTTCCAGCAGCTCCCTGGGGGGGGGAGAGAACACTGAAGCTTTCTTT | CSSSSLGGGENTEAFF
TRBJ1-1 | TRBV5-1 | . | . | TGCGCCAGCAGCCTGGACTTAACTGAAGCTTTCTTT | CASSLDLTEAFF
TRBJ2-3 | TRBV5-6 | . | . | TGTGCCAGCAGCCACGTTGGGGCGAATACGCAGTATTTT | CASSHVGANTQYF
TRBJ1-2 | TRBV9 | . | . | TGTGCCAGCAGCGTAGTGCCGACAGAGGATGGCTACACCTTC | CASSVVPTEDGYTF
TRBJ1-1 | TRBV11-3 | few | TRBD1 | TGTGCCAGCAGCCCTGGGACAGGGCTTACTGAAGCTTTCTTT | CASSPGTGLTEAFF
TRBJ2-7 | TRBV18 | . | TRBD1 | TGTGCCAGCTCACCAGAGCAGGGGGCGTACTACGAGCAGTACTTC | CASSPEQGAYYEQYF
TRBJ2-7 | TRBV4-3 | . | . | TGCGCCAGCAGCCTAAACGTACAGGGGGGGACCTACGAGCAGTACTTC | CASSLNVQGGTYEQYF
TRBJ2-5 | TRBV10-3 | . | . | TGTGCCATCAGTGATAGTAGCAAGGGGACTGGGACCCAGTACTTC | CAISDSSKGTGTQYF
TRBJ2-1 | TRBV9 | . | TRBD2 | TGTGCCAGCAGCGTAGTAGCGGGGCTTCGCGAGCAGTTCTTC | CASSVVAGLREQFF
TRBJ2-3 | TRBV13 | . | TRBD2 | TGTGCCAGCACCCTCCAACTAGCGGGGAGCACAGATACGCAGTATTTT | CASTLQLAGSTDTQYF
TRBJ1-1 | TRBV7-9 | . | . | TGTTCCAGCAGCTCAAGCGACGGATTGAACACTGAAGCTTTCTTT | CSSSSSDGLNTEAFF
TRBJ1-4 | TRBV7-5 | . | . | TGTGCCAGAAGCGACTACAGGGAGGAAAAACTGTTTTTT | CARSDYREEKLFF
TRBJ2-4 | TRBV5-6 | . | TRBD1 | TGTGCCAGCAGCGGGCTCGGACAGGCAATAGCCAAAAACATTCAGTACTTC | CASSGLGQAIAKNIQYF
TRBJ2-7 | TRBV10-3 | . | TRBD1 | TGTGCCATCAGCCGGGACAGCACTTACGAGCAGTACTTC | CAISRDSTYEQYF
TRBJ1-2 | TRBV7-9 | . | . | TGTGCCAGCAGCTTAGTAGCAGTGACTGCTAACTATGGCTACACCTTC | CASSLVAVTANYGYTF
TRBJ2-2 | TRBV7-2 | . | . | TGTGCCAGCAGCTTAGTAGAACTTTCCACCGGGGAGCTGTTTTTT | CASSLVELSTGELFF
TRBJ2-3 | TRBV6-6 | few | . | TGTGCCAGCAGGGAGGACAGAAGTTACACAGATACGCAGTATTTT | CASREDRSYTDTQYF
TRBJ1-3 | TRBV5-6 | . | TRBD1 | TGTGCCAGCAGCTTGGCCCAGGGGGTAGGGTCTGGAAACACCATATATTTT | CASSLAQGVGSGNTIYF
TRBJ2-1 | TRBV5-1 | . | TRBD2 | TGCGCCAGCAGCGGGGGACTAGTCCCCAACAATGAGCAGTTCTTC | CASSGGLVPNNEQFF
TRBJ2-7 | TRBV28 | . | . | TGTGCCAGCAGTCCCATAGGGACACAGAGCTCCTACGAGCAGTACTTC | CASSPIGTQSSYEQYF
TRBJ2-2 | TRBV4-3 | few | . | TGCGCCAGCAGCCAAATGGCGGCGGGGGAGCTGTTTTTT | CASSQMAAGELFF
TRBJ2-6 | TRBV15 | . | . | TGTGCCACCAGCATGAGGCACTCTGGGGCCAACGTCCTGACTTTC | CATSMRHSGANVLTF
TRBJ2-5 | TRBV5-6 | . | . | TGTGCCAGCAGCTGGACGGGATGGGCCGCGGAGACCCAGTACTTC | CASSWTGWAAETQYF
TRBJ1-1 | TRBV6-6 | . | . | TGTGCCAGCAGTCCCCCGGACAGGAACACTGAAGCTTTCTTT | CASSPPDRNTEAFF
TRBJ2-7 | TRBV7-9 | . | TRBD2 | TGTGCCAGCAGCTTAACTAGCGGGGGAAGCTCCTACGAGCAGTACTTC | CASSLTSGGSSYEQYF
TRBJ2-5 | TRBV7-7 | few | . | TGTGCTAGCAGCCCCAGTGGTGGGGGGGAGACCCAGTACTTC | CASSPSGGGETQYF
TRBJ1-5 | TRBV19 | once | . | TGTGCCAGTAGTACGGGAACGAATCAGCCCCAGCATTTT | CASSTGTNQPQHF
TRBJ2-3 | TRBV2 | . | TRBD2 | TGTGCCAGCCCTCTACTAGCGGCTAGCACAGATACGCAGTATTTT | CASPLLAASTDTQYF
TRBJ2-1 | TRBV7-8 | . | TRBD2 | TGTGCCAGCAGCTTTGCGCGGGAGGGCCCGTATGAGCAGTTCTTC | CASSFAREGPYEQFF
TRBJ2-1 | TRBV18 | . | . | TGTGCCAGCTCCCAACAGGTGGCTGAGCAGTTCTTC | CASSQQVAEQFF
TRBJ1-1 | TRBV7-9 | few | . | TGTGCCAGCAGCTTTTCGAGGGTGAACACTGAAGCTTTCTTT | CASSFSRVNTEAFF
TRBJ2-5 | TRBV7-3 | . | . | TGTGCCAGCAGCTTAGGGGGCCCCCAAGAGACCCAGTACTTC | CASSLGGPQETQYF
TRBJ1-2 | TRBV6-5 | once | . | TGTGCCAGCAGCCCCGGGTCAGTCTATGGCTACACCTTC | CASSPGSVYGYTF
TRBJ1-2 | TRBV18 | . | . | TGTGCCAGCTCACCACCTGGACAGAGAAAATCCTCTAACTATGGCTACACCTTC | CASSPPGQRKSSNYGYTF
TRBJ1-1 | TRBV2 | . | TRBD1 | TGTGCCAGCCGGGACAGATTATGGACTGAAGCTTTCTTT | CASRDRLWTEAFF
TRBJ1-2 | TRBV7-8 | . | TRBD1 | TGTGCCAGCAGCCTTACACAGGGGGGTACCACCTTC | CASSLTQGGTTF
TRBJ2-1 | TRBV6-1 | . | . | TGTGCCGTCCAAAAGGTAGGGCTAGCAGGGGATGAGCAGTTCTTC | CAVQKVGLAGDEQFF
TRBJ2-4 | TRBV9 | . | . | TGTGCCAGCAGCGTAGGAGGCGGTCAGGGGAAAAACATTCAGTACTTC | CASSVGGGQGKNIQYF
TRBJ2-2 | TRBV7-3 | . | TRBD1 | TGTGCCAGCAGCCGAGGGGGAACAGGGGACACCGGGGAGCTGTTTTTT | CASSRGGTGDTGELFF
TRBJ1-3 | TRBV25-1 | . | . | TGTGCCAGCAGTGAACAGTACTCTGGAAACACCATATATTTT | CASSEQYSGNTIYF
TRBJ2-1 | TRBV7-3 | . | TRBD2 | TGTGCCAGCAGCTTAACTAGCCAAGCGGGAGGCCTCCATGAGCAGTTCTTC | CASSLTSQAGGLHEQFF
TRBJ2-7 | TRBV6-5 | . | TRBD1 | TGTGCCAGCACAAGGGGACAGGGAAACTACGAGCAGTACTTC | CASTRGQGNYEQYF